Below, 23 T cell receptor beta chains from the same sample are listed, as sequenced in a study of long-term antiretroviral therapy in people with HIV. The immunoSEQ assay was v3.0, run at survey level. Using immunoSEQ multiplex PCR, the repertoire was profiled, and TCRdb retains in-frame clones only, with some absent. This table holds about 25,000 clones, 87% found once. Sequencing used unsorted PBMCs, obtained 1.8 years before starting antiretroviral therapy. These receptor sequences come from a man aged 50 to 60 with HIV.

This clone was counted only a few times. This chain uses TRBV11-2 with TRBJ1-5, with D hard to call. This CDR3 is 14 amino acids long. The ends were cut back, 3 bases at V and 1 base at J, with 7 bases in the middle. Germline V gene sequence: CDR1 SGHAT, CDR2 FQNNGV. This CDR3 is CASSFSDSNQPQHF. Here the CDR3 DNA reads TGTGCCAGCAGCTTTTCGGACAGCAATCAGCCCCAGCATTTT.

This rearrangement joins TRBV5-6 to TRBJ2-3; no firm D call. Between the trimmed V and J ends, which lost 1 base and 5 bases, there was a span of 5 bases. The CDR3 is made up of 12 amino acids. CDR1 and CDR2 (germline): SGHDT, YYEEEE. CDR3 loop: CASSLTRDTQYF. The CDR3 DNA is TGTGCCAGCAGCTTGACACGAGATACGCAGTATTTT.

The sample holds a few counts of this clone. The J gene is TRBJ1-5, the V gene TRBV21-1; the table's TRBD1 call for D was not verified on the DNA. TRBV21-1 has pseudogene status. This CDR3 spans 13 amino acids. CDR3 nucleotides: TGTGCCAGCAGCAGGGGCAGGGATCAGCCCCAGCATTTT. It encodes CASSRGRDQPQHF.

CDR3 amino acids: CASSKRGELAKNIQYF. The CDR3 DNA sequence: TGTGCCAGTAGTAAGAGGGGGGAACTAGCCAAAAACATTCAGTACTTC. The V and J genes are TRBV19 and TRBJ2-4; D is tentatively TRBD1 or TRBD2 (6 bases each). Between the trimmed V and J ends, which lost 4 bases and 0 bases, there was a span of 13 bases. CDR1 LNHDA and CDR2 SQIVND come from the germline V gene (reference sequence). The CDR3 consists of 16 residues.

This chain uses TRBV14 with TRBJ2-5; possible D gene TRBD2, 5 bases. Trimming removed 4 bases at V and 2 bases at J, with 14 bases between. Germline CDR1 is SGHDN and CDR2 is FVKESK. This CDR3 spans 15 amino acids. CDR3 amino acids: CASSPLGGGQETQYF. CDR3 coding DNA: TGTGCCAGCAGCCCTCTCGGCGGAGGACAAGAGACCCAGTACTTC.

This chain links TRBV5-1 with TRBJ1-2, with D possibly TRBD1 on 6 matching bases. The germline V and J ends were trimmed by 0 bases and 2 bases, with 11 bases remaining between them. CDR1 is SGHRS and CDR2 is YFSETQ in the germline V gene. This CDR3 comprises 15 residues. The CDR3 DNA sequence: TGCGCCAGCAGCTTGGGGCCCCAGGGGAACTATGGCTACACCTTC. Protein: CASSLGPQGNYGYTF.

This rearrangement joins TRBV27 to TRBJ2-1, with D perhaps matching TRBD2 (5 bases). The CDR3 runs 15 residues. Trimming left V 7 bases short and J 4 bases short, with 17 bases between. Germline V gives CDR1 MNHEY, CDR2 SMNVEV (reference sequence). The CDR3 region is CASTLGAHKYNEQFF. CDR3 coding DNA: TGTGCCAGCACCTTGGGAGCGCACAAATACAATGAGCAGTTCTTC.

V usage is TRBV12-5 and J usage is TRBJ1-1; tentatively, D is TRBD1 (6 bases). Germline V CDR1 and CDR2: LGHNT, FRNRAP. This CDR3 contains 13 residues. Trimming left V 1 base short and J 4 bases short, with 7 bases between. CDR3 coding DNA: TGTGCTAGTGGTTTGGAAGGGGGCACTGAAGCTTTCTTT. It translates to CASGLEGGTEAFF. Combining the CDR3 with reference TRBV12-5 and TRBJ1-1 gives the whole variable domain DARVTQTPRHKVTEMGQEVTMRCQPILGHNTVFWYRQTMMQGLELLAYFRNRAPLDDSGMPKDRFSAEMPDATLATLKIQPSEPRDSAVYFCASGLEGGTEAFFGQGTRLTVV.

This clone was counted once. The chain carries TRBV30 and TRBJ2-6; D gene unclear. The CDR3 totals 16 residues. Per germline, CDR1 GTSNPN and CDR2 SVGIG (reference sequence). V was trimmed by 3 bases and J by 0 bases, leaving 12 bases between them. The DNA of the CDR3 is TGTGCCTGGAGCGCCCCGAGCATCTCTGGGGCCAACGTCCTGACTTTC. This translates into CAWSAPSISGANVLTF.

The chain has TRBV7-2 and TRBJ2-7; 8 positions match TRBD2. The ends lost 5 bases at V and 2 bases at J; junction bases unmatched: 5. This CDR3 has 14 amino acids. Germline-derived CDR1 and CDR2 are SGHTA and FQGNSA. CDR3 bases: TGTGCCAGCAGCCCAGACGGGGGGGCCTACGAGCAGTACTTC. Its translation is CASSPDGGAYEQYF.

The V call is TRBV7-9, the J call TRBJ2-3; 11 nucleotides align to TRBD2. Germline lookup yields CDR1 SEHNR and CDR2 FQNEAQ (reference sequence). V dropped 5 bases and J dropped 0; count of bases not matched to a gene: 13. The CDR3 is 19 amino acids. CDR3 coding DNA: TGTGCCAGCAGCCCTTGGACTAGCGGGCCCCAAATTAGCACAGATACGCAGTATTTT. It is translated as CASSPWTSGPQISTDTQYF.

The chain combines TRBV30 with TRBJ2-7, with 8 bases matching TRBD1. Unmatched junction bases numbered 9, after V lost 2 bases and J lost 3 bases. This CDR3 contains 15 residues. The germline CDR1 and CDR2 sequences are GTSNPN and SVGIG (reference sequence). The CDR3 DNA reads as TGTGCCTGGAGTCACCGGGACAGGAGGTTCTACGAGCAGTACTTC. Its translation is CAWSHRDRRFYEQYF.

The rearrangement joins TRBV11-2 to TRBJ1-2; TRBD1 might be the D (6 bases). The length of the CDR3 is 13 residues. Trimming removed 6 bases at V and 3 bases at J, with 11 bases between. Germline V CDR1 and CDR2: SGHAT, FQNNGV. CDR3 loop: CASRGRGDYGYTF. The CDR3, as DNA: TGTGCCAGCAGGGGCAGGGGAGACTATGGCTACACCTTC.

The chain uses TRBV7-2 and TRBJ1-2, with unresolved D. V lost 1 base, J lost 2 bases, and 17 bases lay in between. CDR3 length: 17 amino acids. Germline CDR1 SGHTA, CDR2 FQGNSA. CDR3 loop: CASSLGSLIPINYGYTF. CDR3 DNA: TGTGCCAGCAGCTTAGGCAGCCTAATACCGATAAACTATGGCTACACCTTC.

The rearrangement joins TRBV5-1 to TRBJ2-1; a weak D match, TRBD1 (5 bases). Germline V gives CDR1 SGHRS, CDR2 YFSETQ. This CDR3 has 13 residues. V was trimmed by 4 bases and J by 9 bases, leaving 14 bases between them. CDR3 region: CASSKNQGLEQFF. CDR3 coding DNA: TGCGCCAGCAGCAAAAATCAGGGTCTTGAGCAGTTCTTC.

Remarks on this clone: At one end, the junction sequence differs from germline, possibly due to a read error. V is TRBV7-3 and J is TRBJ1-1; TRBD1 is a possible D gene (6 bases). Germline V gives CDR1 SGHTA, CDR2 FQGTGA. CDR3 size: 13 residues. CDR3 in amino acids: CASSVTGFTEAFF. As DNA, the CDR3 is TGTGCCAGCAGCGTAACAGGGTTCACTGAAGCTTTCTTT.

The rearrangement uses TRBV5-1 and TRBJ2-7; 10 bases fit TRBD2. V shed 4 bases, J shed 4 bases, and the junction held 5 bases outside the gene matches. The CDR3 consists of 14 residues. Germline CDR1 is SGHRS and CDR2 is YFSETQ. The CDR3 here is CASSPAGGPYEQYF. The CDR3, as DNA: TGCGCCAGCAGCCCAGCGGGAGGGCCTTACGAGCAGTACTTC.

This clone has just one count. The J gene is TRBJ1-2, the V gene TRBV5-6; maybe TRBD1 (5 bases). V lost 2 bases and J lost 8, with 16 bases in between. This CDR3 region has 14 residues. CDR1 and CDR2 from the germline V gene are SGHDT and YYEEEE. The CDR3 sequence: CASSLGAGSYGYTF. CDR3 coding DNA: TGTGCCAGCAGCTTAGGGGCAGGATCGTACGGCTACACCTTC.

This clone occurred once. The chain has TRBV2 and TRBJ2-5, with TRBD2 identical over 14 bases. CDR1 is SNHLY, CDR2 FYNNEI, per germline. This CDR3 contains 14 residues. V was clipped by 4 bases and J by 5 bases; unmatched bases: 0. The CDR3 sequence is CASSGTSGGETQYF. The CDR3 DNA is TGTGCCAGCAGTGGGACTAGCGGGGGGGAGACCCAGTACTTC.

The rearrangement links TRBV11-2 to TRBJ2-7; D call uncertain. This CDR3 is built from 15 residues. V lost 0 bases to trimming and J lost 1 base, with 10 bases between them. CDR1 is SGHAT, CDR2 FQNNGV, per germline. In DNA form, the CDR3 reads TGTGCCAGCAGCTTAGATCGAGGCTCATCCTACGAGCAGTACTTC. Protein sequence: CASSLDRGSSYEQYF.

This clone occurred once. CDR3 nucleotide sequence: TGTGCCAGCAGCTTTTTCGCCTCTTCTAGCACAGATACGCAGTATTTT. Protein product: CASSFFASSSTDTQYF. The V gene is TRBV7-9, the J gene TRBJ2-3; D gene uncertain. Trimming left V 3 bases short and J 0 bases short, with 13 bases between. Looked up from germline, CDR1 is SEHNR and CDR2 is FQNEAQ (reference sequence). The length of the CDR3 is 16 residues. The entire variable domain, with the rest obtained from reference TRBV7-9 and TRBJ2-3, is as follows: DTGVSQNPRHKITKRGQNVTFRCDPISEHNRLYWYRQTLGQGPEFLTYFQNEAQLEKSRLLSDRFSAERPKGSFSTLEIQRTEQGDSAMYLCASSFFASSSTDTQYFGPGTRLTVL.

This clone was picked up a small number of times. This chain joins TRBV5-1 and TRBJ2-2, with 9 bases aligning to TRBD2. The CDR3 length is 16 residues. The V gene end was trimmed by 4 bases and the J gene end by 5 bases; junction bases not matched to a gene: 9. Germline V gene lookup returns CDR1 SGHRS and CDR2 YFSETQ. The CDR3 sequence is CASSPRGGARTGELFF. In DNA, the CDR3 is TGCGCCAGCAGCCCGCGGGGGGGGGCGCGTACCGGGGAGCTGTTTTTT.

This clone was counted only a few times. V and J are TRBV30 and TRBJ1-6; D perhaps matches TRBD1 (6 bases). The CDR3 is 15 residues long. Trimming cost V 2 bases and J 10 bases, with 18 bases left between them. In germline, CDR1 is GTSNPN, CDR2 SVGIG (reference sequence). The CDR3 DNA sequence: TGTGCCTGGAGTCCCGGGGCAGGGGCAGGGTCACCCCTCCACTTT. Protein product: CAWSPGAGAGSPLHF.